This TCR beta chain emerged from a study of Ad26.COV2.S vaccination and SARS-CoV-2 variants. On this clone itself: Its antigen is as yet unknown.

Generated by immunoSEQ multiplex PCR, the TCRdb table keeps only in-frame clones and is missing some. The table includes hundreds of thousands of clones, roughly four fifths detected once. Overall study results and limits: Placebo and vaccine recipients had non-spike TCR breadth that was similar. It was reported that spike-specific CD8+ and CD4+ T cell responses were substantially broad after vaccination.

Trimming took off 7 bases at V and 4 bases at J, with 20 bases between the two ends. Germline-derived CDR1 and CDR2 are SGHRS and YFSETQ. CDR3 length equals 15 residues. The sample's treatment: some 20 received Ad26.COV2.S at low or high dose, single or two shots; about 5 received placebo; per-sample allocation not given. Samples were taken on day 63 after the first vaccine or placebo injection. Aged 18-55 years, donor was enrolled in Boston in the early 2020s. The receptor was isolated from a person between 18 and 60 years old who received the Ad26.COV2.S COVID-19 vaccine or a placebo. This rearrangement joins TRBV5-1 to TRBJ1-2; D gene ambiguous. The sequencing used peripheral blood, collected in a trial of Ad26.COV2.S vaccine versus placebo. The CDR3 protein is CASRPTVDTSYGYTF. CDR3 DNA: TGCGCCAGCCGGCCCACAGTGGATACTAGCTATGGCTACACCTTC. Using reference TRBV5-1 and TRBJ1-2 for the parts outside the CDR3, the full variable domain is KAGVTQTPRYLIKTRGQQVTLSCSPISGHRSVSWYQQTPGQGLQFLFEYFSETQRNKGNFPGRFSGRQFSNSRSEMNVSTLELGDSALYLCASRPTVDTSYGYTFGSGTRLTVV.